Presented here are 25 T cell receptor beta chains from one specimen sequenced in a study of T cell responses to AZD1222 COVID-19 vaccine. The protocol was immunoSEQ multiplex PCR, while the TCRdb copy is restricted to in-frame clones and leaves out a portion. The table lists 85,000 to 90,000 clones, 88% of them singletons. Specimen: peripheral blood, collected on day 0 of AZD1222 vaccination. These receptors were taken from an adult in good health.

The J gene is TRBJ1-1, the V gene TRBV14; tentatively, D is TRBD1 (5 bases). This CDR3 comprises 16 residues. V lost 1 base and J lost 0, with 12 bases in between. Germline CDR1 and CDR2: SGHDN and FVKESK. The CDR3: CASSQGPGPVNTEAFF. DNA of the CDR3: TGTGCCAGCAGCCAAGGGCCGGGGCCTGTGAACACTGAAGCTTTCTTT.

J is TRBJ2-1 and V is TRBV14; the match to TRBD2 covers 8 bases. Germline values: CDR1 SGHDN, CDR2 FVKESK. The CDR3 runs 15 residues. The V segment lost 0 bases and the J segment 9 bases; nucleotides outside the gene matches: 7. The CDR3 DNA reads as TGTGCCAGCAGCCAAGATCCTAGCGGGTCCACTGAGCAGTTCTTC. This translates into CASSQDPSGSTEQFF.

The chain carries TRBV5-1 and TRBJ1-1; no clear D. CDR1 and CDR2 from the germline V gene are SGHRS and YFSETQ. V was pared by 4 bases and J by 1 base, with 11 bases between. The CDR3 covers 14 residues. CDR3 DNA: TGCGCCAGCAGCCTGATGGATGGGAACACTGAAGCTTTCTTT. It specifies CASSLMDGNTEAFF. Full variable domain (outside the CDR3, taken from reference TRBV5-1 and TRBJ1-1): KAGVTQTPRYLIKTRGQQVTLSCSPISGHRSVSWYQQTPGQGLQFLFEYFSETQRNKGNFPGRFSGRQFSNSRSEMNVSTLELGDSALYLCASSLMDGNTEAFFGQGTRLTVV.

V usage is TRBV5-4 and J usage is TRBJ2-1; tentative D call: TRBD2 (7 bases). From germline, CDR1 is SGHNT and CDR2 YYREEE (reference sequence). V was clipped by 3 bases and J by 7 bases, with 17 bases between them. The CDR3 extends over 15 amino acids. CDR3 nucleotides: TGTGCCAGCAGCTCCTGGGGGGGGCGACGGAATGAGCAGTTCTTC. It is translated as CASSSWGGRRNEQFF.

This CDR3 reads CASSVRTPLAGSSYNEQFF. The DNA of the CDR3 is TGTGCCAGCAGTGTCAGGACTCCGCTAGCGGGTAGCTCCTACAATGAGCAGTTCTTC. V and J are TRBV27 and TRBJ2-1; 8 bases line up with TRBD2. Trimming cost V 5 bases and J 0 bases; bases outside gene matches: 15. The CDR3 totals 19 residues. The germline CDR1 and CDR2 sequences are MNHEY and SMNVEV (reference sequence).

A note on this clone: Distinct nucleotide sequences in the sample also encode this CDR3. This sequence joins TRBV9 and TRBJ2-1; 12 nucleotides agree with TRBD2. This CDR3 spans 16 amino acids. The germline V gene encodes CDR1 SGDLS and CDR2 YYNGEE. The V gene end was trimmed by 0 bases and the J gene end by 6 bases; junction bases not matched to a gene: 4. CDR3 nucleotide sequence: TGTGCCAGCAGCGTAGGCGGGACTAGCGGGCCCAATGAGCAGTTCTTC. Amino acid sequence: CASSVGGTSGPNEQFF.

This clone was detected a few times. The V gene is TRBV5-1, the J gene TRBJ2-1; 10 nucleotides line up with TRBD2. The CDR3 sequence is 15 residues long. Germline CDR1 and CDR2: SGHRS and YFSETQ. V shed 2 bases and J 8 bases; nucleotides not matched to a gene: 7. This CDR3 is CASSFSGRAWDEQFF. The CDR3, as DNA: TGCGCCAGCAGCTTCAGCGGGAGGGCCTGGGATGAGCAGTTCTTC.

The chain has TRBV7-9 and TRBJ2-7; D is unresolved. The CDR3 totals 14 residues. The V end was cut by 5 bases, the J end by 0 bases, with 11 bases between. From germline, CDR1 is SEHNR and CDR2 FQNEAQ (reference sequence). This CDR3 is CASSHTRSSYEQYF. CDR3 nucleotides: TGTGCCAGCAGCCACACTCGGAGCTCCTACGAGCAGTACTTC. Using reference TRBV7-9 and TRBJ2-7 for the parts outside the CDR3, the full variable domain is DTGVSQNPRHKITKRGQNVTFRCDPISEHNRLYWYRQTLGQGPEFLTYFQNEAQLEKSRLLSDRFSAERPKGSFSTLEIQRTEQGDSAMYLCASSHTRSSYEQYFGPGTRLTVT.

This clone has only a few counts. V is TRBV19 and J is TRBJ1-5, with 7 bases lining up with TRBD1. Per the germline V gene, CDR1 is LNHDA and CDR2 is SQIVND (reference sequence). V lost 7 bases and J lost 2; bases outside the gene matches: 8. The CDR3 contains 15 residues. CDR3: CASTPQGRGNQPQHF. DNA of the CDR3: TGTGCCAGTACTCCACAGGGGCGAGGCAATCAGCCCCAGCATTTT.

The chain uses TRBV19 and TRBJ2-1; 7 bases are a match to TRBD2. Germline V gives CDR1 LNHDA, CDR2 SQIVND (reference sequence). There are 17 residues in the CDR3. The V gene end was trimmed by 6 bases and the J gene end by 6 bases; junction bases not matched to a gene: 17. The CDR3 DNA is TGTGCCAGTAGCTATAGGGGCGGGAGTGAGTTAATCAATGAGCAGTTCTTC. Protein: CASSYRGGSELINEQFF.

The J gene is TRBJ2-1, the V gene TRBV4-3, with TRBD2 identical over 12 bases. V lost 5 bases and J lost 2; bases outside the gene matches: 4. The CDR3 is 16 residues long. Germline assignment: CDR1 LGHNA and CDR2 YSLEER. CDR3 sequence: CASSSRLAGAYNEQFF. The CDR3 DNA is TGCGCCAGCAGCTCACGACTAGCGGGAGCCTACAATGAGCAGTTCTTC.

Comment on this clone: The junction departs from the called germline gene at one end, perhaps through a read error. This chain uses TRBV19 with TRBJ1-5; D is undetermined. This CDR3 contains 14 residues. Germline assignment: CDR1 LNHDA and CDR2 SQIVND (reference sequence). The CDR3 protein is CASSTENSHQPQHF. Here the CDR3 DNA reads TGTGCCAGTAGTACGGAAAATAGCCATCAGCCCCAGCATTTT. The whole variable domain, filled in from reference TRBV19 and TRBJ1-5, reads DGGITQSPKYLFRKEGQNVTLSCEQNLNHDAMYWYRQDPGQGLRLIYYSQIVNDFQKGDIAEGYSVSREKKESFPLTVTSAQKNPTAFYLCASSTENSHQPQHFGDGTRLSIL.

The rearrangement uses TRBV20-1 and TRBJ2-5; D remains unclear. In germline, CDR1 is DFQATT, CDR2 SNEGSKA (reference sequence). The V gene lost 3 bases and the J gene lost 4 bases, with 12 bases spanning the gap. CDR3 size: 13 residues. The chain's CDR3 is CSASADLGETQYF. CDR3 nucleotide sequence: TGCAGTGCTAGTGCGGATTTGGGAGAGACCCAGTACTTC.

The V gene is TRBV9, the J gene TRBJ2-1; the D gene is possibly TRBD2 (6 bases). The V and J ends lost 7 bases and 9 bases respectively, with 8 bases between them. Germline loops: CDR1 SGDLS, CDR2 YYNGEE. CDR3 size: 10 residues. The CDR3 nucleotides read TGTGCCAGCGGCGGGGCTGAGCAGTTCTTC. It translates to CASGGAEQFF.

This rearrangement joins TRBV28 to TRBJ1-2, with TRBD1 identical over 10 bases. Germline V lookup: CDR1 MDHEN, CDR2 SYDVKM. This CDR3 has 15 residues. The junction had 3 bases not matched to a gene; V was cut back by 1 base and J by 4 bases. Written as DNA, the CDR3 is TGTGCCAGCAGTTTATCGGACAGGGGGGCCTATGGCTACACCTTC. Translated: CASSLSDRGAYGYTF.

The chain uses TRBV2 and TRBJ2-1; TRBD2 aligns across 8 bases. Trimming at V came to 9 bases and at J to 4 bases, leaving 8 bases not matched to a gene. This CDR3 spans 14 amino acids. The germline V gene encodes CDR1 SNHLY and CDR2 FYNNEI. For the CDR3, the DNA is TGTGCCAGTAAGAGAAGCGGGAGTTACAATGAGCAGTTCTTC. It is translated as CASKRSGSYNEQFF.

This clone was recorded only once. J is TRBJ1-5 and V is TRBV19, with 7 bases that match TRBD1. V was clipped by 4 bases and J by 5 bases; unmatched bases: 5. Germline-derived CDR1 and CDR2 are LNHDA and SQIVND (reference sequence). This CDR3 spans 14 amino acids. The CDR3 region is CASSTGQVYQPQHF. Here the CDR3 DNA reads TGTGCCAGTAGTACAGGACAGGTTTATCAGCCCCAGCATTTT.

The V gene is TRBV10-1, the J gene TRBJ2-3, with D hard to call. The CDR3 length is 13 residues. Germline V CDR1 and CDR2: WNHNN, SYGVQD (reference sequence). V was shortened by 1 base and J by 6 bases, with 8 bases between the two germline ends. The CDR3 spells CASSEFNGDTQYF. Here the CDR3 DNA reads TGCGCCAGCAGTGAGTTTAATGGGGATACGCAGTATTTT.

The table lists this clone with a few counts. The rearrangement uses TRBV5-4 and TRBJ2-7; unclear D gene. This CDR3 is 16 amino acids long. Germline V gives CDR1 SGHNT, CDR2 YYREEE (reference sequence). V lost 0 bases and J 2 bases, leaving 15 bases between the germline ends. CDR3 sequence: CASSLGTQLLTYEQYF. CDR3 nucleotides: TGTGCCAGCAGCTTGGGGACCCAATTGCTTACCTACGAGCAGTACTTC.

The chain couples TRBV3-1 (or the pseudogene TRBV3-2) to TRBJ2-1, with no clear D. CDR3 length: 11 residues. Germline values: CDR1 LGHDT, CDR2 YNNKEL (reference sequence). V was shortened by 3 bases and J by 10 bases, with 7 bases between the two germline ends. The CDR3 DNA sequence: TGTGCCAGCAGCCAGTGGGTCGAGCAGTTCTTC. It is translated as CASSQWVEQFF.

The chain joins TRBV7-3 to TRBJ1-6; D gene ambiguous. V lost 6 bases and J 6 bases, leaving 12 bases between the germline ends. The germline V gene has CDR1 SGHTA and CDR2 FQGTGA. This CDR3 has 14 amino acids. DNA of the CDR3: TGTGCCAGCAGTTCCGGGTTCGCTAATTCACCCCTCCACTTT. This sequence encodes CASSSGFANSPLHF.

The chain is built from TRBV7-8 and TRBJ2-1, with 8 positions matching TRBD2. The V segment lost 3 bases and the J segment 3 bases; nucleotides outside the gene matches: 7. CDR3 length equals 16 residues. The germline CDR1 and CDR2 sequences are SGHVS and FQNEAQ. CDR3 DNA sequence: TGTGCCAGCAGCTTTGTGGCTAGCGGGCTCTACAATGAGCAGTTCTTC. It codes for CASSFVASGLYNEQFF.

This clone was seen only once. This chain joins TRBV7-9 and TRBJ2-5; the D gene is possibly TRBD2 (5 bases). The CDR3 runs 12 residues. Per germline, CDR1 SEHNR and CDR2 FQNEAQ (reference sequence). Trimming took 5 bases from V and 7 from J, leaving 11 bases between them. The CDR3 reads CASSPTEGTQYF. For the CDR3, the DNA is TGTGCCAGCAGCCCTACCGAGGGGACCCAGTACTTC.

The rearrangement uses TRBV10-1 and TRBJ2-7, with D tentatively TRBD1 or TRBD2 (5 bases each). Germline loops: CDR1 WNHNN, CDR2 SYGVQD (reference sequence). V was clipped by 2 bases and J by 2 bases, with 13 bases between them. The CDR3 sequence is 15 residues long. DNA of the CDR3: TGCGCCAGCAGTGAGGGACGTATGGGACCCTACGAGCAGTACTTC. Its protein is CASSEGRMGPYEQYF.

The V gene is TRBV10-3, the J gene TRBJ2-7; perhaps TRBD1 as D (6 bases). The V gene's germline CDR1 is ENHRY and CDR2 SYGVKD. Trimming removed 0 bases from V and 0 bases from J, with 15 bases in between. The CDR3 is 17 residues long. CDR3 DNA sequence: TGTGCCATCAGTGAGTCGAATCTGGACAGCAGCTCCTACGAGCAGTACTTC. Its translation: CAISESNLDSSSYEQYF.